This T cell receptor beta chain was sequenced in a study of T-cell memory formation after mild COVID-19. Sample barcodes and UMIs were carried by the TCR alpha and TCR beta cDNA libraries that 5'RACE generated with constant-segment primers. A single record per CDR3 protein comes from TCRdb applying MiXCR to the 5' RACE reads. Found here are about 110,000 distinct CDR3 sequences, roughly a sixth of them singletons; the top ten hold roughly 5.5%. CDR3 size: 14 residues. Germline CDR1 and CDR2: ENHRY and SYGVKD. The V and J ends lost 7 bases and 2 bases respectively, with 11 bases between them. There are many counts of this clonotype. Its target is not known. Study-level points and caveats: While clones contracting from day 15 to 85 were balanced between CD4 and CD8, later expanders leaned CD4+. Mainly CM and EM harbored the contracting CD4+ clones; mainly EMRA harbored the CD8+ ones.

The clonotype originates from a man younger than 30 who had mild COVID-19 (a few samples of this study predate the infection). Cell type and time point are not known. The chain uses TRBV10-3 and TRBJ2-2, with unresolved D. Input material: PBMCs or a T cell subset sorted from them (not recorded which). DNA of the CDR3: TGTGCCATCAATCAAGACGCTAACACCGGGGAGCTGTTTTTT. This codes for CAINQDANTGELFF.